The 28 T cell receptor beta chains given below trace back to one sample, sequenced in a study of cytomegalovirus exposure and HLA in healthy donors. PCR was performed using 60 Vbeta and 13 Jbeta primers. Method: immunoSEQ multiplex PCR; TCRdb's copy keeps in-frame clones and lacks some. The repertoire holds 220,000 or so clones, with approximately 79% as singletons. Sequences were obtained from PBMCs. The receptors come from a middle-aged man in good health and CMV-seronegative.

The chain links TRBV19 to TRBJ1-1; TRBD1 is a possible D gene (6 bases). Between the trimmed V and J ends, which lost 2 bases and 3 bases, there was a span of 10 bases. The CDR3 extends over 14 amino acids. CDR1 LNHDA and CDR2 SQIVND come from the germline V gene (reference sequence). The CDR3, as DNA: TGTGCCAGTAGTATATGGGCAGGGGACACTGAAGCTTTCTTT. Protein product: CASSIWAGDTEAFF.

The chain joins TRBV5-1 to TRBJ2-3; possible D gene TRBD2, 6 bases. In germline, CDR1 is SGHRS, CDR2 YFSETQ. Deletions cut 4 bases from V and 0 bases from J, with 9 bases between. The CDR3 is 14 residues long. CDR3 sequence reads: CASSPGTSTDTQYF. The CDR3 nucleotides read TGCGCCAGCAGCCCGGGGACTAGCACAGATACGCAGTATTTT.

The V gene is TRBV7-9, the J gene TRBJ2-5, with a tentative D call TRBD2 (5 bases). V lost 2 bases and J 1 base, leaving 8 bases between the germline ends. CDR1 is SEHNR, CDR2 FQNEAQ, per germline (reference sequence). The CDR3 consists of 14 residues. CDR3 region: CASSLLAGQETQYF. CDR3 in DNA: TGTGCCAGCAGCTTACTCGCGGGCCAAGAGACCCAGTACTTC.

The chain is built from TRBV29-1 and TRBJ2-7; 16 bases align to TRBD2. The CDR3 spans 16 residues. Per the germline V gene, CDR1 is SQVTM and CDR2 is ANQGSEA. Losses at the gene ends were 3 bases for V and 9 bases for J; bases not matched to a gene: 11. CDR3 region: CSVDPDGTSGRAPQYF. DNA for the CDR3: TGCAGCGTTGACCCAGATGGGACTAGCGGGAGGGCCCCGCAGTACTTC.

The chain combines TRBV5-6 with TRBJ2-1, with TRBD1 matching over 10 bases. Per germline, CDR1 SGHDT and CDR2 YYEEEE. This CDR3 region has 13 residues. V gave up 7 bases and J gave up 2 bases; unmatched junction bases: 0. The CDR3 is CASGTGAYNEQFF. The CDR3 DNA reads TGTGCCAGCGGGACAGGGGCCTACAATGAGCAGTTCTTC.

This sequence joins TRBV30 and TRBJ2-6; 11 positions agree with TRBD2. In germline, CDR1 is GTSNPN, CDR2 SVGIG (reference sequence). J was trimmed by 0 bases and V by 2 bases; bases with no gene match: 3. The CDR3 is made up of 17 amino acids. CDR3: CAWSSSGRISGANVLTF. CDR3 nucleotides: TGTGCCTGGAGTTCTAGCGGGAGGATCTCTGGGGCCAACGTCCTGACTTTC.

The chain links TRBV4-2 to TRBJ2-2; TRBD2 matches at 12 bases. The CDR3 totals 20 residues. Germline-derived CDR1 and CDR2 are LGHNA and YNFKEQ. J lost 2 bases, V lost 0 bases, and 10 bases had no gene match. The CDR3 DNA reads TGTGCCAGCAGCCAAGAAAAAAAAGTACTAGCGGGAGGCAACACCGGGGAGCTGTTTTTT. Protein: CASSQEKKVLAGGNTGELFF.

The V call is TRBV7-2, the J call TRBJ2-2, with 8 bases aligning to TRBD2. The CDR3 loop spans 17 amino acids. V gave up 3 bases and J gave up 4 bases; unmatched junction bases: 10. Germline CDR1 reads SGHTA; CDR2 reads FQGNSA. In DNA, the CDR3 is TGTGCCAGCAGCTTGCCACCGGGACTAGAACTCACCGGGGAGCTGTTTTTT. Translating it yields CASSLPPGLELTGELFF.

The rearrangement uses TRBV27 and TRBJ2-7, with a weak D call TRBD2 (6 bases). With 3 bases removed from V and 5 bases from J, the gap between germline ends came to 11 bases. Germline CDR1 MNHEY, CDR2 SMNVEV (reference sequence). The CDR3 runs 13 residues. CDR3 nucleotide sequence: TGTGCCAGCAGTTTCCGGGAGCCCGACGAGCAGTACTTC. It translates to CASSFREPDEQYF.

This sequence joins TRBV5-1 and TRBJ2-7; 10 positions agree with TRBD2. V was pared by 4 bases and J by 7 bases, with 17 bases of the junction left unmatched. The germline gives CDR1 SGHRS, CDR2 YFSETQ. The CDR3 is made up of 17 amino acids. CDR3 sequence: CASSSLPPAGGPGEQYF. The CDR3 DNA follows: TGCGCCAGCAGCAGCCTCCCGCCAGCGGGAGGGCCTGGAGAGCAGTACTTC.

This clone was seen a handful of times. The chain employs TRBV9 and TRBJ1-3; a possible D gene is TRBD1 (5 bases). The CDR3 covers 16 residues. Germline assignment: CDR1 SGDLS and CDR2 YYNGEE. V shed 1 base and J shed 1 base, with 12 bases lying between them. CDR3 in DNA: TGTGCCAGCAGCGTACAAGGGGCAAAATCTGGAAACACCATATATTTT. Translating gives CASSVQGAKSGNTIYF.

This clone was observed a handful of times. The V gene is TRBV19, the J gene TRBJ2-1; maybe TRBD2 (5 bases). CDR3 length: 16 amino acids. CDR1 is LNHDA and CDR2 is SQIVND in the germline V gene (reference sequence). Trimming removed 6 bases at V and 0 bases at J, with 15 bases between. CDR3 sequence reads: CASSAEVGSSYNEQFF. The CDR3 bases are TGTGCCAGTAGCGCCGAAGTGGGGAGCTCCTACAATGAGCAGTTCTTC.

This clone was observed a single time. V is TRBV10-1 and J is TRBJ2-7; 10 bases are shared with TRBD2. V gave up 2 bases and J gave up 3 bases; unmatched junction bases: 4. The CDR3 runs 15 residues. Germline values: CDR1 WNHNN, CDR2 SYGVQD (reference sequence). In DNA form, the CDR3 reads TGCGCCAGCAGTGAGCAAGCGGGAGGGTTCTACGAGCAGTACTTC. The encoded protein is CASSEQAGGFYEQYF.

J is TRBJ1-5 and V is TRBV28; 7 bases are a match to TRBD1. The germline CDR1 and CDR2 sequences are MDHEN and SYDVKM. CDR3 length equals 14 residues. CDR3 residues: CVTSRGLGNQPQHF. The CDR3 DNA is TGTGTCACGAGCAGGGGGTTGGGCAATCAGCCCCAGCATTTT.

The count of this clone is one. The J gene is TRBJ1-2, the V gene TRBV19; possible D gene TRBD1, 6 bases. This CDR3 has 14 residues. V lost 6 bases, J lost 2 bases, and 13 bases lay in between. Germline loops: CDR1 LNHDA, CDR2 SQIVND (reference sequence). This chain's CDR3 is CASSRGRGNYGYTF. The CDR3 DNA sequence: TGTGCCAGTAGCCGCGGGAGGGGGAACTATGGCTACACCTTC. Full variable domain (remainder filled in from reference TRBV19 and TRBJ1-2): DGGITQSPKYLFRKEGQNVTLSCEQNLNHDAMYWYRQDPGQGLRLIYYSQIVNDFQKGDIAEGYSVSREKKESFPLTVTSAQKNPTAFYLCASSRGRGNYGYTFGSGTRLTVV.

The CDR3 sequence is CASSIRTSGSGISKNIQYF. CDR3 nucleotide sequence: TGTGCCAGCAGCATAAGGACTAGCGGGAGCGGGATAAGCAAAAACATTCAGTACTTC. The chain employs TRBV7-8 and TRBJ2-4; 13 bases agree with TRBD2. This CDR3 contains 19 residues. Losses at the gene ends were 5 bases for V and 3 bases for J; bases not matched to a gene: 13. The germline CDR1 and CDR2 sequences are SGHVS and FQNEAQ.

The chain joins TRBV15 to TRBJ2-7; 8 bases are shared with TRBD1. Germline loops: CDR1 LNHNV, CDR2 YYDKDF (reference sequence). This CDR3 is built from 16 residues. J was trimmed by 2 bases and V by 1 base; bases with no gene match: 7. CDR3 DNA sequence: TGTGCCACCAGCAGAGTGAGGCAGGGGGCAGCCTACGAGCAGTACTTC. Translated: CATSRVRQGAAYEQYF.

This chain links TRBV4-1 with TRBJ2-3; tentative D call: TRBD2 (6 bases). Germline V gives CDR1 MGHRA, CDR2 YSYEKL. This CDR3 region has 16 residues. Trimming removed 0 bases at V and 0 bases at J, with 10 bases between. CDR3 in amino acids: CASSQDIAASTDTQYF. DNA of the CDR3: TGCGCCAGCAGCCAAGATATAGCGGCTAGCACAGATACGCAGTATTTT.

This chain links TRBV6-5 with TRBJ1-1, with a possible D match to TRBD1 (6 bases). Germline-derived CDR1 and CDR2 are MNHEY and SVGAGI. The CDR3 consists of 14 residues. Between the trimmed V and J ends, which lost 5 bases and 1 base, there was a span of 11 bases. CDR3 sequence: CASSIQQGNTEAFF. The CDR3 DNA follows: TGTGCCAGCAGTATTCAACAGGGGAACACTGAAGCTTTCTTT.

The chain carries TRBV19 and TRBJ2-7; 7 bases line up with TRBD1. The V gene end was trimmed by 5 bases and the J gene end by 2 bases; junction bases not matched to a gene: 3. Germline V lookup: CDR1 LNHDA, CDR2 SQIVND (reference sequence). The CDR3 sequence is 13 residues long. CDR3 sequence (DNA): TGTGCCAGTAGTCGACAGGGTCCCTACGAGCAGTACTTC. Protein sequence: CASSRQGPYEQYF.

V is TRBV5-1 and J is TRBJ2-5; 12 bases fit TRBD1. The CDR3 is made up of 16 amino acids. Germline CDR1 SGHRS, CDR2 YFSETQ. V shed 0 bases and J 5 bases; nucleotides not matched to a gene: 5. CDR3 bases: TGCGCCAGCAGCTTGGCCGGGACAGGGGGCTATGAGACCCAGTACTTC. Amino acids: CASSLAGTGGYETQYF.

This clone was picked up one time. The J gene is TRBJ2-4, the V gene TRBV5-1, with TRBD1 identical over 11 bases. V dropped 4 bases and J dropped 6; count of bases not matched to a gene: 3. CDR3 length: 14 amino acids. CDR1 SGHRS and CDR2 YFSETQ come from the germline V gene. The CDR3 nucleotides read TGCGCCAGCAGCCCCGGACAGGGGGCAAACATTCAGTACTTC. It encodes CASSPGQGANIQYF.

The chain is built from TRBV28 and TRBJ2-7, with D possibly matching TRBD2 (6 bases). The germline V gene encodes CDR1 MDHEN and CDR2 SYDVKM. This CDR3 has 14 residues. Trimming shortened V by 6 bases and J by 3 bases, and 15 bases separated the two germline ends. The CDR3 protein is CASSPPGGFYEQYF. Here the CDR3 DNA reads TGTGCCAGCAGCCCCCCCGGGGGATTCTACGAGCAGTACTTC.

CDR3 nucleotide sequence: TGTGCCAGCAGCTTGAACAGCGGGCCAACCTACGAGCAGTACTTC. Protein sequence: CASSLNSGPTYEQYF. The rearrangement uses TRBV11-3 and TRBJ2-7, with D perhaps TRBD2 (6 bases). The CDR3 has 15 residues. V gave up 3 bases and J gave up 2 bases, with 14 bases separating them. In germline, CDR1 is SGHNT, CDR2 YENEEA.

A single count supports this clone. The CDR3 nucleotides are TGTGCCAGCAGTTTCCTGTACTCCTACGAGCAGTACTTC. Its protein product is CASSFLYSYEQYF. The chain carries TRBV27 and TRBJ2-7; no clear D gene. The CDR3 sequence is 13 residues long. CDR1 and CDR2 (germline): MNHEY, SMNVEV (reference sequence). V shed 3 bases and J shed 0 bases, with 6 bases lying between them.

This clone has just a few counts. V is TRBV9 and J is TRBJ2-7, with 7 bases aligning to TRBD2. Germline V gene lookup returns CDR1 SGDLS and CDR2 YYNGEE. V lost 0 bases and J lost 2; bases outside the gene matches: 2. There are 14 residues in the CDR3. The CDR3 region is CASSVGGLAYEQYF. The CDR3 DNA is TGTGCCAGCAGCGTAGGCGGACTAGCCTACGAGCAGTACTTC.

The chain uses TRBV7-2 and TRBJ1-2; D remains unclear. Germline V gene lookup returns CDR1 SGHTA and CDR2 FQGNSA. The CDR3 extends over 15 amino acids. The V gene lost 3 bases and the J gene lost 8 bases, with 19 bases spanning the gap. The CDR3 loop is CASSFDPARAFGYTF. The CDR3 DNA reads as TGTGCCAGCAGCTTTGATCCGGCGAGGGCTTTCGGCTACACCTTC.

The V and J genes are TRBV5-1 and TRBJ1-4; D is unresolved. CDR1 is SGHRS and CDR2 is YFSETQ in the germline V gene. The CDR3 consists of 14 residues. V lost 3 bases, J lost 7 bases, and 13 bases lay in between. DNA for the CDR3: TGCGCCAGCAGCTACGTCTCCAGCGGTGAAAAACTGTTTTTT. Translation gives CASSYVSSGEKLFF.